This TCR beta chain was documented in a study of blood T cells in healthy people across ages. Each donor's blood draw was roughly 10 milliliters of peripheral blood. The authors isolated at least 7 million PBMCs per sample. On this clonotype: Its antigen is not identified.

Study findings and constraints: There was a strong correlation between TCR beta diversity and naive T cell percentage.

A J-beta primer mix and a sample-barcoded 5' primer were used in a second PCR of roughly 7 to 12 cycles. TCRdb recomputed calls from the 5' RACE reads with MiXCR, one row per CDR3 protein. The sample yields around 1,100,000 distinct CDR3 sequences, approximately 38% seen once. The CDR3 spans 16 residues. Trimming took 2 bases from V and 2 from J, leaving 14 bases between them. CDR1 is SEHNR and CDR2 is FQNEAQ in the germline V gene (reference sequence). The clonotype originates from a man aged 18 to 30 in good health. This sequence joins TRBV7-9 and TRBJ2-3; possibly TRBD1 or TRBD2 for D (6 bases each). The sequencing sample was made of blood. The CDR3 bases are TGTGCCAGCAGCTTACCCCAGGGGACTGACACAGATACGCAGTATTTT. Its protein product is CASSLPQGTDTDTQYF. Complete variable domain (other parts from reference TRBV7-9 and TRBJ2-3): DTGVSQNPRHKITKRGQNVTFRCDPISEHNRLYWYRQTLGQGPEFLTYFQNEAQLEKSRLLSDRFSAERPKGSFSTLEIQRTEQGDSAMYLCASSLPQGTDTDTQYFGPGTRLTVL.